These T cell receptor beta chains were read from a single sample in a study of T cell repertoires in cytomegalovirus infection. TCRdb re-derived calls from the reads in MiXCR, one entry per CDR3 protein. This sample has about 250,000 distinct CDR3 sequences, with 12% found just once. The sample comprised PBMCs. These receptors were taken from a human donor in good health (CMV status not recorded). Some clones in this sample may be carry-over from other donors' samples. Both conserved end residues are part of each CDR3. The D gene is left open where the match is weak. Size tells how often a clone was seen (once, few, many) or the class of an expanded clone, and some rows leave it out.

clone_size j_call d_call v_call cdr3_nt cdr3_aa
few TRBJ1-1 TRBD1 TRBV11-1 TGTGCCAGCAGCCGAGCGACAGGGGTGAACACTGAAGCTTTCTTT CASSRATGVNTEAFF
many TRBJ2-7 - TRBV7-2 TGTGCCAGCAGCAGCTGGGGAGAAGAGCAGTACTTC CASSSWGEEQYF
- TRBJ2-2 - TRBV19 TGTGCCAGTAGCGACACGATCGGTAGCGGAGGGGAGCTGTTTTTT CASSDTIGSGGELFF
few TRBJ1-1 - TRBV29-1 TGCAGCGTTGACGAAAACACTGAAGCTTTCTTT CSVDENTEAFF
many TRBJ2-2 - TRBV7-6 TGTGCCAGCAGCCCCAGGACCACCGGGGAGCTGTTTTTT CASSPRTTGELFF
many TRBJ2-7 TRBD1 TRBV7-2 TGTGCCAGCAGCTTAGTCCGACAGGGGGACCTCGAGCAGTACTTC CASSLVRQGDLEQYF
- TRBJ1-1 TRBD1 TRBV7-2 TGTGCCAGCAGCTTAGCGAAGGGGGCATTCACTGAAGCTTTCTTT CASSLAKGAFTEAFF
many TRBJ1-1 TRBD1 TRBV4-1 TGCGCCAGCAGCCATGGTTGGGGGTTTCAGGGGGCAGCCACTGAAGCTTTCTTT CASSHGWGFQGAATEAFF
many TRBJ2-7 - TRBV7-6 TGTGCCAGCAGCGGGAGCGGTTGGGAGCAGTACTTC CASSGSGWEQYF
- TRBJ1-1 - TRBV12-3/TRBV12-4 TGTGCCAGCAGTGCCTTTAGTAGGGGGAAGAACACTGAAGCTTTCTTT CASSAFSRGKNTEAFF
many TRBJ1-1 - TRBV7-3 TGTGCCAGCAGCCCCTACCCCAGGAACACTGAAGCTTTCTTT CASSPYPRNTEAFF
few TRBJ1-1 - TRBV28 TGTGCCAGCAGTTTATTAGCCGCGAACACTGAAGCTTTCTTT CASSLLAANTEAFF
- TRBJ2-7 TRBD2 TRBV2 TGTGCCAGCAGTGAGACTAGCGGGAGTAACATCGAGCAGTACTTC CASSETSGSNIEQYF
many TRBJ2-7 - TRBV7-2 TGTGCCAGCAGCTTAGTGGCACGTAGTACGACAGAGCAGTACTTC CASSLVARSTTEQYF
few TRBJ2-5 TRBD1 TRBV11-2 TGTGCCAGCAGCTTCTCTACACAGGGGGGAGAGACCCAGTACTTC CASSFSTQGGETQYF
- TRBJ2-7 TRBD1 TRBV4-1 TGCGCCAGCAGCCGCCGAGGACAGGGTAAGAGTGAGCAGTACTTC CASSRRGQGKSEQYF
few TRBJ2-1 TRBD1 TRBV29-1 TGCAGCGTGACAGGGACAGACTACAATGAGCAGTTCTTC CSVTGTDYNEQFF
many TRBJ1-4 TRBD1 TRBV7-8 TGTGCCAGCAGCTTAGACGCCGGAACAGGGGGTTGGGAAAAACTGTTTTTT CASSLDAGTGGWEKLFF
many TRBJ1-5 - TRBV6-2/TRBV6-3 TGTGCCAGCAGTTGGGACGGTAGCAATCAGCCCCAGCATTTT CASSWDGSNQPQHF
many TRBJ1-1 - TRBV27 TGTGCCAGCAGTTTATCAATCCAGTGGGGGAACACTGAAGCTTTCTTT CASSLSIQWGNTEAFF
many TRBJ2-2 TRBD1 TRBV12-3/TRBV12-4 TGTGCCAGCAGGACAGGGGGCAACACCGGGGAGCTGTTTTTT CASRTGGNTGELFF
many TRBJ2-1 - TRBV7-9 TGTGCCAGCAGCTTAGGAGCGCCAAGTTGGGATGAGCAGTTCTTC CASSLGAPSWDEQFF
- TRBJ1-4 - TRBV6-5 TGTGCCAGCAGTTTAGACACGTCCGCTGATGAAAAACTGTTTTTT CASSLDTSADEKLFF
many TRBJ2-7 TRBD1 TRBV29-1 TGCAGCGTTCGGACAGGGAGCTACGAGCAGTACTTC CSVRTGSYEQYF
- TRBJ2-2 - TRBV11-1 TGTGCCAGCACCTCCTGGGCCGGGGAGATGGCCGGGGAGCTGTTTTTT CASTSWAGEMAGELFF
few TRBJ1-2 - TRBV20-1 TGCAGTGCTAGAGACCCCCGGGGCCCTGGCTACACCTTC CSARDPRGPGYTF
once TRBJ2-4 TRBD2 TRBV20-1 TGCAGTGCTAGAGGGACTAGCGGGGTTGTAGCCAAAAACATTCAGTACTTC CSARGTSGVVAKNIQYF
- TRBJ2-6 TRBD1 TRBV9 TGTGCCAGCAGCCCGCTGGACAGGGTCTCCACCTCTGGGGCCAACGTCCTGACTTTC CASSPLDRVSTSGANVLTF
few TRBJ2-7 TRBD2 TRBV20-1 TGCAGTGCTAGCGATCCCATCCAGGGTAGCGGGATCTCCTACGAGCAGTACTTC CSASDPIQGSGISYEQYF
- TRBJ1-3 - TRBV6-2/TRBV6-3 TGTGCCCATCGGGGCACGACGGGAAACACCATATATTTT CAHRGTTGNTIYF
many TRBJ2-3 TRBD2 TRBV6-1 TGTGCCAGCAGCCGGACTAGCGGGGCCCCCGATACGCAGTATTTT CASSRTSGAPDTQYF
few TRBJ2-4 - TRBV15 TGTGCCACCAGCAGAGATTACGGGGACGAAGCCAAAAACATTCAGTACTTC CATSRDYGDEAKNIQYF
many TRBJ2-1 TRBD2 TRBV29-1 TGCAGCGTCTCCACAGGCGGGGGGGCTGGCGAGCAGTTCTTC CSVSTGGGAGEQFF
many TRBJ2-1 TRBD2 TRBV7-2 TGTGCCAGCAGCTTAGAGGGAGGGATCTACAATGAGCAGTTCTTC CASSLEGGIYNEQFF
many TRBJ1-4 - TRBV7-2 TGTGCCAGCAGCTTCCGCGGGGGGGGGAGTGAAAAACTGTTTTTT CASSFRGGGSEKLFF
many TRBJ1-1 - TRBV5-1 TGCGCCAGCAGCTTTGACGGCCTGAACACTGAAGCTTTCTTT CASSFDGLNTEAFF
- TRBJ2-3 TRBD2 TRBV2 TGTGCCAGCAGCGTAGCGGGAGAGGTCGCAGATACGCAGTATTTT CASSVAGEVADTQYF
many TRBJ1-2 - TRBV7-2 TGTGCCAGCAGTAATGCGAACTATGGCTACACCTTC CASSNANYGYTF